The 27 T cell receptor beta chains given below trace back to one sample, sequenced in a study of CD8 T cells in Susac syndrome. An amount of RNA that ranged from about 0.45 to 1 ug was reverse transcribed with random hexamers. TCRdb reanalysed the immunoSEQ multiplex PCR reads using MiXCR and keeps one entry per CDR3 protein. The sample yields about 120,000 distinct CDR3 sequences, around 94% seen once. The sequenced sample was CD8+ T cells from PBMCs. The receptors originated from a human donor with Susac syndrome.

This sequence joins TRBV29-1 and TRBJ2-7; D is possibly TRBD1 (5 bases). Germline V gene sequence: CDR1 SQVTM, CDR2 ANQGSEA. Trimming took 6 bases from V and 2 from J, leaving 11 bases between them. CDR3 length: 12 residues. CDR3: CSVSGQTYEQYF. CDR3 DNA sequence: TGCAGCGTATCCGGACAAACCTACGAGCAGTACTTC.

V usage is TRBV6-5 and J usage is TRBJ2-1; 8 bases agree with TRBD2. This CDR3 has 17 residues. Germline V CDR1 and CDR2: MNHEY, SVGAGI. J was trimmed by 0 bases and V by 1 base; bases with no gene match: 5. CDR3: CASSYWAGGLSYNEQFF. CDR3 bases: TGTGCCAGCAGTTACTGGGCGGGGGGCCTCTCCTACAATGAGCAGTTCTTC.

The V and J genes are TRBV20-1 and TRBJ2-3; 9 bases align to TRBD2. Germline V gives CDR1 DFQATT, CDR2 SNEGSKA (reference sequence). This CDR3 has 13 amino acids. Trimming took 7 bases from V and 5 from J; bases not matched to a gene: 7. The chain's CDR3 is CSVVAGAEDTQYF. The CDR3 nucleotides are TGCAGTGTCGTAGCGGGGGCGGAAGATACGCAGTATTTT.

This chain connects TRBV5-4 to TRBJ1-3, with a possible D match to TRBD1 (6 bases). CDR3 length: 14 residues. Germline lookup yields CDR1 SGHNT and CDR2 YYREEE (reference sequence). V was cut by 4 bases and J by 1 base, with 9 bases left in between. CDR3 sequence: CASSRDTSGNTIYF. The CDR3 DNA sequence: TGTGCCAGCAGCCGGGACACGTCTGGAAACACCATATATTTT.

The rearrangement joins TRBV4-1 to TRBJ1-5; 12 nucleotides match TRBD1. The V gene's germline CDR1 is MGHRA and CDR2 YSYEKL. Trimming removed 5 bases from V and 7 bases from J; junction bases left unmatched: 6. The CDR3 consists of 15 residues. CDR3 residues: CASSWDRGPRQPQHF. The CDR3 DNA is TGCGCCAGCAGCTGGGACAGGGGGCCTAGGCAGCCCCAGCATTTT.

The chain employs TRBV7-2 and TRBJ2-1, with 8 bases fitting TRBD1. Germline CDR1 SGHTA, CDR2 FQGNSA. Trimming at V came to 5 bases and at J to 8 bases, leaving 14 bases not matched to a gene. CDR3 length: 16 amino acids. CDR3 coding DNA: TGTGCCAGCAGCCCGCATCCCGGGACAGGCTTGCATGAGCAGTTCTTC. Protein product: CASSPHPGTGLHEQFF. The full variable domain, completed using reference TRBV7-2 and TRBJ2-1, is GAGVSQSPSNKVTEKGKDVELRCDPISGHTALYWYRQSLGQGLEFLIYFQGNSAPDKSGLPSDRFSAERTGGSVSTLTIQRTQQEDSAVYLCASSPHPGTGLHEQFFGPGTRLTVL.

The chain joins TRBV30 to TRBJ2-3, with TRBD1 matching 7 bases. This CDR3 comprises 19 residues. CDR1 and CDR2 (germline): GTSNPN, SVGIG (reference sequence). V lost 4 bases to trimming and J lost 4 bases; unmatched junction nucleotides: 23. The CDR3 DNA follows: TGTGCCTGGACTGGTTACACGAGCGAAACAGGGGCCAGGGCAGATACGCAGTATTTT. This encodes CAWTGYTSETGARADTQYF.

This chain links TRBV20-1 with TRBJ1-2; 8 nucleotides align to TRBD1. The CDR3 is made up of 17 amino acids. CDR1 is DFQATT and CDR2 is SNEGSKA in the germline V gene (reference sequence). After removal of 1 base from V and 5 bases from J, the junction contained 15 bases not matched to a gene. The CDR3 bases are TGCAGTGCTAGAGTCTACGACGACAGGGGATTGCAGTATGGCTACACCTTC. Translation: CSARVYDDRGLQYGYTF.

The CDR3 nucleotides are TGTGCCAGCAGCTTAGAACGGAAAGCAGGGGAGCTGTTTTTT. Its translation is CASSLERKAGELFF. The chain employs TRBV7-8 and TRBJ2-2; D gene unclear. V dropped 1 base and J dropped 8 bases, with 11 bases sitting between them. The CDR3 has 14 residues. Germline lookup yields CDR1 SGHVS and CDR2 FQNEAQ.

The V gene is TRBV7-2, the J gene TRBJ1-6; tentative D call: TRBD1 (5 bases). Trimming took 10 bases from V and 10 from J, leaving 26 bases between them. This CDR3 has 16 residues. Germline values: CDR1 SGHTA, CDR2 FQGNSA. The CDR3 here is CATNRNFDTQGSPLHF. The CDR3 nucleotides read TGTGCCACCAACCGCAACTTCGACACGCAGGGATCACCCCTCCACTTT.

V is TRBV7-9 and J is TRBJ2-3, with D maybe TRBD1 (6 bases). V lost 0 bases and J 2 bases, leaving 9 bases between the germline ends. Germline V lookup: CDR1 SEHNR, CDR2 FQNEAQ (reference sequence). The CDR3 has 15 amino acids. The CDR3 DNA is TGTGCCAGCAGCTTAGCGGGGGCCCTCACAGATACGCAGTATTTT. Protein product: CASSLAGALTDTQYF.

The CDR3 nucleotides are TGTGCCAGCAGCTTTGTAGCGGGGGAATTGGATGAGCAGTTCTTC. Protein sequence: CASSFVAGELDEQFF. The chain carries TRBV7-6 and TRBJ2-1, with TRBD2 identical over 9 bases. The germline V gene encodes CDR1 SGHVS and CDR2 FNYEAQ. The ends lost 3 bases at V and 8 bases at J; junction bases unmatched: 8. This CDR3 is built from 15 residues. The complete variable domain, with remaining parts taken from reference TRBV7-6 and TRBJ2-1, reads GAGVSQSPRYKVTKRGQDVALRCDPISGHVSLYWYRQALGQGPEFLTYFNYEAQQDKSGLPNDRFSAERPEGSISTLTIQRTEQRDSAMYRCASSFVAGELDEQFFGPGTRLTVL.

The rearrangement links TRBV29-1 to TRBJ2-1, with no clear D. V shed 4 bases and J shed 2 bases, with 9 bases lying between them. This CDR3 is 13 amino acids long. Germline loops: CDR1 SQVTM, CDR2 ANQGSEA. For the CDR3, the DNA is TGCAGCGTTGCGCCAGGTCCCTACAATGAGCAGTTCTTC. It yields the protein CSVAPGPYNEQFF.

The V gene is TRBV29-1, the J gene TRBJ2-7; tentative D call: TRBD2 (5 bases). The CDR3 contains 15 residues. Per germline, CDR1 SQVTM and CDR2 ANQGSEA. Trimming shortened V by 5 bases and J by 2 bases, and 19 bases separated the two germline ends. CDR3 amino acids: CSVLPADSSTYEQYF. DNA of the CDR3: TGCAGCGTTCTTCCGGCGGACTCATCCACCTACGAGCAGTACTTC.

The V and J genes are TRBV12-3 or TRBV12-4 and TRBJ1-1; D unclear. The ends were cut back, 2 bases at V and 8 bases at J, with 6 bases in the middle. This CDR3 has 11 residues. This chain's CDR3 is CASSLSREAFF. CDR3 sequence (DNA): TGTGCCAGCAGTTTAAGCCGGGAAGCTTTCTTT.

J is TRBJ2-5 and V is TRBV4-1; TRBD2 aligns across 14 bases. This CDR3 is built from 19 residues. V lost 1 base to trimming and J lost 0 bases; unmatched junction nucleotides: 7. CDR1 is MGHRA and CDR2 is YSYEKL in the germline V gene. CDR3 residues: CASSQVSTTSGGDQETQYF. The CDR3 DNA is TGCGCCAGCAGCCAAGTCTCCACGACTAGCGGGGGGGACCAAGAGACCCAGTACTTC.

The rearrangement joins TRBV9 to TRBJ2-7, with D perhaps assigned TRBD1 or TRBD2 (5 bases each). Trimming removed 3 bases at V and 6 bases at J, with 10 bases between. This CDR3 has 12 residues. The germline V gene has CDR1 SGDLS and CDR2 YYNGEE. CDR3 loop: CASSGLGGEQYF. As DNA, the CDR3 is TGTGCCAGCAGCGGCCTTGGGGGCGAGCAGTACTTC.

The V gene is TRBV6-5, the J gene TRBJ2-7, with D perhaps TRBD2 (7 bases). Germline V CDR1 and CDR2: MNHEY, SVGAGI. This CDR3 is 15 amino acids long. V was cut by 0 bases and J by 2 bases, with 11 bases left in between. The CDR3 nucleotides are TGTGCCAGCAGTTACTCAAAGGGGGGGCCCTACGAGCAGTACTTC. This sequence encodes CASSYSKGGPYEQYF.

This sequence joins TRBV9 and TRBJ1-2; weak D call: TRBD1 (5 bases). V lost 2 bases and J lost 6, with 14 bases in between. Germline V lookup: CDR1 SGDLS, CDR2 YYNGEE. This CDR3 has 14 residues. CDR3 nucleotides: TGTGCCAGCAGCGTGGGGACGGTCCTCGATGGCTACACCTTC. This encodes CASSVGTVLDGYTF.

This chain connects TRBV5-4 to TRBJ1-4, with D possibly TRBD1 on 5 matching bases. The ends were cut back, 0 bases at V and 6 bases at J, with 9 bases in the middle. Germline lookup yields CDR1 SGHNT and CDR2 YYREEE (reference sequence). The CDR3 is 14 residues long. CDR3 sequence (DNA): TGTGCCAGCAGCTTGGGAAGGGGCTATGAAAAACTGTTTTTT. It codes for CASSLGRGYEKLFF.

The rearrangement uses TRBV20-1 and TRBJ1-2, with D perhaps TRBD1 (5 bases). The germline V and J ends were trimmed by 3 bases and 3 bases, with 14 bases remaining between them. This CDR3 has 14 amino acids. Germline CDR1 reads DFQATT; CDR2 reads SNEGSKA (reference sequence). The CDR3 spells CSARAGTSHYGYTF. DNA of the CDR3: TGCAGTGCTAGGGCAGGGACGAGCCACTATGGCTACACCTTC.

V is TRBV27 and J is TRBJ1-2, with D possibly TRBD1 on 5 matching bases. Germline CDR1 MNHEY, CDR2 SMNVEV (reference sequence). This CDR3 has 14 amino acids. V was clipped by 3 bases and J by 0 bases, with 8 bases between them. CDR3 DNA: TGTGCCAGCAGTTTCCAGGGCTCTAACTATGGCTACACCTTC. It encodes CASSFQGSNYGYTF.

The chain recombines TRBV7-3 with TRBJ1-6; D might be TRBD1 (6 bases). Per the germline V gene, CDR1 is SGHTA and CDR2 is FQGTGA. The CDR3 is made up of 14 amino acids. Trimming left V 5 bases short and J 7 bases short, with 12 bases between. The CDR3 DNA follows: TGTGCCAGCAGCCGCAGGGGAAACAATTCACCCCTCCACTTT. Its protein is CASSRRGNNSPLHF. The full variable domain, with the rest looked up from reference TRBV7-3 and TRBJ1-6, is GAGVSQTPSNKVTEKGKYVELRCDPISGHTALYWYRQSLGQGPEFLIYFQGTGAADDSGLPNDRFFAVRPEGSVSTLKIQRTERGDSAVYLCASSRRGNNSPLHFGNGTRLTVT.

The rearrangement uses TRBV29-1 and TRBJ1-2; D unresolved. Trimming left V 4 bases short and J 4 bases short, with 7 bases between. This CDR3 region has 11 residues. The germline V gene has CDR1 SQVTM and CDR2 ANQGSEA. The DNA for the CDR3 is TGCAGCGTTGGGGAAGGCTATGGCTACACCTTC. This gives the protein CSVGEGYGYTF.

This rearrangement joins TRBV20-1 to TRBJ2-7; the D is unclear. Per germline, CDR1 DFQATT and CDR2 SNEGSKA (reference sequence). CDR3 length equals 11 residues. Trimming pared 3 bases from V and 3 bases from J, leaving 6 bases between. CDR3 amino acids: CSASDDYEQYF. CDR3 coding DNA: TGCAGTGCTAGTGATGACTACGAGCAGTACTTC.

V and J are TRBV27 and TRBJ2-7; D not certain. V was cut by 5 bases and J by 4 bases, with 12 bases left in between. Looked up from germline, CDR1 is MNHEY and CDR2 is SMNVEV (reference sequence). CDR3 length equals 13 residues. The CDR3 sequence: CASSINGEYEQYF. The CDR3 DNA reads TGTGCCAGCAGTATTAATGGGGAATACGAGCAGTACTTC.

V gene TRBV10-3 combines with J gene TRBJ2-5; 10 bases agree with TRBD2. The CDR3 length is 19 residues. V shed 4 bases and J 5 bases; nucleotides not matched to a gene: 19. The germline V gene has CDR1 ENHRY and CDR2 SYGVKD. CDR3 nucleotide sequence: TGTGCCATCAGTGGGGGTAGCGGGGGGCCTCAGCCCAACCCGGAGACCCAGTACTTC. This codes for CAISGGSGGPQPNPETQYF.